This paragraph reports one TCR beta chain. Its recognized antigen is unknown. Base quality data are lacking; no much larger clone is found one base away. The intended sense of this specimen's treatment or condition label: in vitro stimulation with specific CMV peptide epitopes to enrich CMV-specific T cells. TCRdb names Illumina HiSeq 1500 as the instrument used. The public reads were run again by TCRdb, first through fastp at Q25 and then through MiXCR, and only productive beta chains were kept. All rows with the same CDR3 protein become a single entry with the most common DNA and genes. The sample table records fewer than 85,000 distinct CDR3 sequences; around half of these occur just once. 80% to 95% of the sample comes from the top ten. The data were obtained in a study of T cell repertoires in cytomegalovirus infection (dated by TCRdb to 2018 to 2020). Turning to the overall study: Recently identified HLA-C-restricted CMV epitopes, whose presentation resists viral immunomodulation, were targeted by peptide stimulations together with well-studied HLA-B-restricted epitopes. Donor HLA type was relevant to the analysis, because carriage of CMV infection together with the matching HLA type was indicated by public TCR beta signatures. The investigation overall reported the following: The ex vivo response was dominated by HLA-C-restricted CMV-specific TCR beta clonotypes, which also provided the single most frequent clonotype in two of eight donors. In both this cohort and an independent approximately 370-donor cohort, the cumulative frequency of public TCR beta family members distinguished carriers of CMV infection plus the relevant HLA type.

The CDR3, cysteine through phenylalanine, is 13 amino acids long. Only the CDR3 part of the read is kept: 39 bases, read in frame from the first base. V is clipped by 5 bases and J by 10 bases, and the sequence between their germline boundaries is 14 bases long. Reading the germline V gene gives CDR1 SGHVS and CDR2 FQNEAQ. This material consisted of CD8+ T cells from cultured PBMCs, taken from culture after CMV antigen stimulation. The TCR was taken from a human donor in good health (CMV status not recorded). Some clones in this sample may be carry-over from other donors' samples. Recombination linked TRBV7-8 to TRBJ2-2, with no confident D gene call. The CDR3 region: CASSLRFREELFF. The nucleotide sequence reads as follows: TGTGCCAGCAGCCTGAGATTTCGAGAGGAGCTGTTTTTT.